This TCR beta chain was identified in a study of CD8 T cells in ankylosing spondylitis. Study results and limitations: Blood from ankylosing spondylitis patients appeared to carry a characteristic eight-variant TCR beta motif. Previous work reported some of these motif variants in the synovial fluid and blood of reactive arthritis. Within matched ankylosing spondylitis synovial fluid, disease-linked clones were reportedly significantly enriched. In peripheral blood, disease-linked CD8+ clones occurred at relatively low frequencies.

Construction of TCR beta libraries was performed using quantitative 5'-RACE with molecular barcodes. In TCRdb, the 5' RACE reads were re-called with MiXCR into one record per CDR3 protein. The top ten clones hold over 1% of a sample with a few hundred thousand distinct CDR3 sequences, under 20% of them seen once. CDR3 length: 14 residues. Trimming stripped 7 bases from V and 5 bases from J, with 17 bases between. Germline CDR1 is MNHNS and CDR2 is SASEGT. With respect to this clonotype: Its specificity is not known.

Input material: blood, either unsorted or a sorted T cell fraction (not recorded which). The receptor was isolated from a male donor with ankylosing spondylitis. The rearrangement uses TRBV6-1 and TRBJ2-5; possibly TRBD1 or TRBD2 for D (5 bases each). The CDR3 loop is CASTLSPGTETQYF. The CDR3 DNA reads TGTGCCAGCACCCTATCCCCCGGGACGGAGACCCAGTACTTC.